The T cell receptor beta chain under discussion was sequenced for a study of regulatory T cells in long-lasting Graves disease. Time point in this sample: newly diagnosed GD, antithyroid drugs for less than 3 months. Extracted PBMC RNA gave rise to the TCR library. An endocrinology unit in Xi'an, China, supplied the patients. Peripheral blood, at approximately 9 milliliters, went into EDTA tubes. The V end lost 2 bases, the J end lost 2 bases, and 7 bases lay between the germline ends. Looked up from germline, CDR1 is MNHEY and CDR2 is SVGAGI. The CDR3 sequence is 13 residues long. Relying on iRepertoire HTBI primers and Arm-PCR of CDR3 regions, the team built TCR beta libraries. As processed by the authors: Overall, samples carried more than 55 TRBV and over 12 TRBJ segments. One entry per CDR3 protein, called by TCRdb with MiXCR from the multiplex PCR reads. These V and J calls originate from TCRdb's pipeline instead of the authors' own analysis. The sample has about 460,000 distinct CDR3 sequences; 14% are singletons.

This clonotype was observed many times. This same sample was also taken into another study, of T cells in Graves' hyperthyroidism and ophthalmopathy. As reported in that work: Among thyroid clonotypes expanded above 0.001, most also appeared in blood.

This chain uses TRBV6-5 with TRBJ2-7; D gene unclear. The receptor was derived from a woman in her forties or fifties with Graves disease. The sample here was peripheral blood mononuclear cells (PBMCs), taken at new diagnosis, from a patient treated with antithyroid drugs. The CDR3 DNA reads TGTGCCAGCAGTTACGCGGTAGCCTACGAGCAGTACTTC. It encodes CASSYAVAYEQYF.